This TCR beta chain was sequenced during a study of T-cell reconstitution after alpha-beta-depleted transplantation in children. Unique molecular identifiers were used to barcode this TCRbeta library. Using its own MiXCR run on the PCR reads, TCRdb lists one record per CDR3 protein. Here the sample spans 800,000 to 1,000,000 distinct CDR3 sequences, about 30% being singletons. The study's findings and limits: Reportedly, roughly two months post-transplant, alpha-beta T cells arose from several hundred expanded graft clones. Newly generated T cells supplied most T-cell counts and diversity one year post-transplant. The origin of high day-60 TCRbeta diversity in some patients lay in surviving recipient T cells and thymic progenitors.

The V gene's germline CDR1 is DFQATT and CDR2 SNEGSKA (reference sequence). With V trimmed by 6 bases and J by 2 bases, 7 bases remained unmatched. The CDR3 has 14 amino acids. Of note for this clonotype: Its antigen is as yet unknown.

This chain links TRBV20-1 with TRBJ2-1, with 7 bases identical to TRBD2. The input for sequencing was PBMCs, mostly from graft donor cells, taken 360 days after TCRalphabeta/CD19-depleted stem cell transplant. The sequence was obtained from a boy in the first two years of life who had a stem cell transplant for SCID, so the T cells may come from the graft donor. In nucleotides, the CDR3 is TGCAGTGCCAAGGAGCGGGGCCCCTACAATGAGCAGTTCTTC. Translation: CSAKERGPYNEQFF.